This T cell receptor (beta chain) appears in the sequencing data of a study of T cell repertoires in urothelial bladder cancer. Study in general: The approximately 12 resected lesions were three cT0, three cTa, three cT1 and three cT2 or greater. Whole-study results and caveats: Up to about 17% of carcinoma infiltrating lymphocytes belonged to one T-cell clone.

About this clone: Its antigen is currently unknown.

J was trimmed by 1 base and V by 7 bases; bases with no gene match: 10. Germline CDR1 is MNHEY and CDR2 is SMNVEV (reference sequence). The CDR3 is 16 residues long. Only in-frame clones appear in the TCRdb table, and some are missing; sequencing was by immunoSEQ multiplex PCR. Altogether 5,000 to 6,500 clones are present, 71% being singletons, with the ten largest covering approximately 12%. The source is a human donor with urothelial carcinoma. The sample consisted of tumor-infiltrating cells from bladder cancer. The chain recombines TRBV27 with TRBJ2-5; 9 positions match TRBD2. In DNA form, the CDR3 reads TGTGCCAGCACCTCGCGGGGGGGCCCTATCCAAGAGACCCAGTACTTC. Translating gives CASTSRGGPIQETQYF.